This is a list of T cell receptor beta chains from one sample in a study of T cells in Graves' hyperthyroidism and ophthalmopathy. TCRdb used MiXCR to reprocess the multiplex PCR reads, holding one entry per CDR3 protein. The table includes about 600,000 distinct CDR3 sequences, roughly a sixth detected once. Sequencing was performed on blood. Receptors originate from a woman aged 35 to 49 with Graves' ophthalmopathy. CDR3s include the opening cysteine and the closing phenylalanine or tryptophan. D genes are given only for firm matches. Clone sizes are given selectively: once, few, many, or a class where the clone is expanded.

v_call: TRBV6-6; cdr3_length: 20; d_call: TRBD2; clone_size: few; j_call: TRBJ2-1; cdr3_nt: TGTGCCAGCAGTTACTCGATACCAAAACGGGGACTAGTTGGCAGCAATGAGCAGTTCTTC; cdr3_aa: CASSYSIPKRGLVGSNEQFF
v_call: TRBV6-1; cdr3_length: 16; d_call: TRBD2; clone_size: .; j_call: TRBJ2-7; cdr3_nt: TGTGCCAGCAGTCTCGGGACTAGCGGGAGTTCCTACGAGCAGTACTTC; cdr3_aa: CASSLGTSGSSYEQYF
v_call: TRBV12-3/TRBV12-4; cdr3_length: 14; d_call: .; clone_size: many; j_call: TRBJ2-1; cdr3_nt: TGTGCCACCTCGGTAGGGGCGGGGTGGAATGAGCAGTTCTTC; cdr3_aa: CATSVGAGWNEQFF
v_call: TRBV10-3; cdr3_length: 14; d_call: .; clone_size: many; j_call: TRBJ2-1; cdr3_nt: TGTGCCATCAGTGAGTCGCCGGGGTCCAATGAGCAGTTCTTC; cdr3_aa: CAISESPGSNEQFF
v_call: TRBV7-9; cdr3_length: 14; d_call: TRBD1; clone_size: .; j_call: TRBJ2-7; cdr3_nt: TGTGCCAGCAGCCCGGGACAGGGGCGGAACGAGCAGTACTTC; cdr3_aa: CASSPGQGRNEQYF
v_call: TRBV28; cdr3_length: 14; d_call: .; clone_size: few; j_call: TRBJ2-1; cdr3_nt: TGTGCCAGCAGTTTTTTCCCTCAACAGGGCTCGCAGTTCTTC; cdr3_aa: CASSFFPQQGSQFF
v_call: TRBV10-3; cdr3_length: 15; d_call: TRBD1; clone_size: many; j_call: TRBJ2-3; cdr3_nt: TGTGCCATCAGTGAGCTTGGACAGGACACAGATACGCAGTATTTT; cdr3_aa: CAISELGQDTDTQYF
v_call: TRBV19; cdr3_length: 16; d_call: .; clone_size: .; j_call: TRBJ1-5; cdr3_nt: TGTGCCAGTAGTGAACACAAGGGGGTGAGCAATCAGCCCCAGCATTTT; cdr3_aa: CASSEHKGVSNQPQHF
v_call: TRBV7-9; cdr3_length: 20; d_call: TRBD2; clone_size: .; j_call: TRBJ2-1; cdr3_nt: TGTGCCAGCAGCTTAAACCCGGGCCGGGAAGGACTAGCGGGAGTCAATGAGCAGTTCTTC; cdr3_aa: CASSLNPGREGLAGVNEQFF
v_call: TRBV13; cdr3_length: 16; d_call: .; clone_size: many; j_call: TRBJ2-7; cdr3_nt: TGTGCCAGCAGCTTAGGCCTCCGGGAGAGGGCCTACGAGCAGTACTTC; cdr3_aa: CASSLGLRERAYEQYF
v_call: TRBV7-3; cdr3_length: 15; d_call: .; clone_size: many; j_call: TRBJ2-1; cdr3_nt: TGTGCCAGCAGCTTAACGTTGGGGGCGGTTAATGAGCAGTTCTTC; cdr3_aa: CASSLTLGAVNEQFF
v_call: TRBV5-8; cdr3_length: 16; d_call: TRBD2; clone_size: few; j_call: TRBJ2-1; cdr3_nt: TGTGCCAGCAGCCCAATAGCGGGGGGGACCTACAATGAGCAGTTCTTC; cdr3_aa: CASSPIAGGTYNEQFF
v_call: TRBV2; cdr3_length: 17; d_call: .; clone_size: many; j_call: TRBJ2-2; cdr3_nt: TGTGCCAGCAGTGCCCAATCCGCCGCCAGGGTAGCCGGGGAGCTGTTTTTT; cdr3_aa: CASSAQSAARVAGELFF
v_call: TRBV10-2; cdr3_length: 15; d_call: TRBD2; clone_size: .; j_call: TRBJ2-1; cdr3_nt: TGCGCCAGCAGTCCCACCGGGACTAGTTACAATGAGCAGTTCTTC; cdr3_aa: CASSPTGTSYNEQFF
v_call: TRBV7-6; cdr3_length: 15; d_call: .; clone_size: few; j_call: TRBJ2-2; cdr3_nt: TGTGCCAGCAGCCGACAGGACGTTAACACCGGGGAGCTGTTTTTT; cdr3_aa: CASSRQDVNTGELFF
v_call: TRBV15; cdr3_length: 15; d_call: TRBD2; clone_size: few; j_call: TRBJ2-2; cdr3_nt: TGTGCCACCAGCAGAGATAGCGGGAGCCACGGGGAGCTGTTTTTT; cdr3_aa: CATSRDSGSHGELFF
v_call: TRBV12-3/TRBV12-4; cdr3_length: 15; d_call: TRBD2; clone_size: few; j_call: TRBJ2-1; cdr3_nt: TGTGCCAGCAGACCCCCGGGACTAGCCTACGATGAGCAGTTCTTC; cdr3_aa: CASRPPGLAYDEQFF
v_call: TRBV7-9; cdr3_length: 13; d_call: .; clone_size: few; j_call: TRBJ2-1; cdr3_nt: TGTGCCAGCAGCTCCGGACGGCTCAATGAGCAGTTCTTC; cdr3_aa: CASSSGRLNEQFF
v_call: TRBV11-2; cdr3_length: 13; d_call: TRBD1; clone_size: many; j_call: TRBJ1-4; cdr3_nt: TGTGCCAGCAGCCCCTGGACAGGTGAAAAACTGTTTTTT; cdr3_aa: CASSPWTGEKLFF
v_call: TRBV19; cdr3_length: 14; d_call: .; clone_size: .; j_call: TRBJ1-4; cdr3_nt: TGTGCCAGTAGTATGGGAACTACAGGGGAAAAACTGTTTTTT; cdr3_aa: CASSMGTTGEKLFF
v_call: TRBV7-9; cdr3_length: 16; d_call: .; clone_size: few; j_call: TRBJ2-1; cdr3_nt: TGTGCCAGCAGCTTAGATTTCTGGGGACAACACGATGAGCAGTTCTTC; cdr3_aa: CASSLDFWGQHDEQFF
v_call: TRBV11-3; cdr3_length: 12; d_call: .; clone_size: many; j_call: TRBJ2-1; cdr3_nt: TGTGCCAGCAGCCAAAGGGCCAATGAGCAGTTCTTC; cdr3_aa: CASSQRANEQFF
v_call: TRBV20-1; cdr3_length: 15; d_call: .; clone_size: few; j_call: TRBJ2-5; cdr3_nt: TGCAGTGCTAATCGACAGGGAGGGATTTTCGAGACCCAGTACTTC; cdr3_aa: CSANRQGGIFETQYF
v_call: TRBV18; cdr3_length: 14; d_call: .; clone_size: many; j_call: TRBJ2-5; cdr3_nt: TGTGCCAGCTCACCACCGGGAGTTGGAGAGACCCAGTACTTC; cdr3_aa: CASSPPGVGETQYF
v_call: TRBV10-2; cdr3_length: 14; d_call: .; clone_size: .; j_call: TRBJ2-2; cdr3_nt: TGCGCCAGGGCCGGAGGGTTGGGCACCGGGGAGCTGTTTTTT; cdr3_aa: CARAGGLGTGELFF
v_call: TRBV20-1; cdr3_length: 16; d_call: .; clone_size: .; j_call: TRBJ2-7; cdr3_nt: TGCAGTGCTAGAGATCCGGAACAGGATTTCTCCTACGAGCAGTACTTC; cdr3_aa: CSARDPEQDFSYEQYF
v_call: TRBV27; cdr3_length: 15; d_call: TRBD1; clone_size: .; j_call: TRBJ1-2; cdr3_nt: TGTGCCAGCAGTCCCTACACAGGGGGCAACTATGGCTACACCTTC; cdr3_aa: CASSPYTGGNYGYTF
v_call: TRBV10-3; cdr3_length: 14; d_call: .; clone_size: few; j_call: TRBJ2-3; cdr3_nt: TGTGCCAGCAAACAGGGAACACTCACAGATACGCAGTATTTT; cdr3_aa: CASKQGTLTDTQYF
v_call: TRBV5-5; cdr3_length: 15; d_call: TRBD1; clone_size: many; j_call: TRBJ2-1; cdr3_nt: TGTGCCAGCAGCTCAGGGGACAGCTTCTACAATGAGCAGTTCTTC; cdr3_aa: CASSSGDSFYNEQFF
v_call: TRBV7-3; cdr3_length: 16; d_call: .; clone_size: .; j_call: TRBJ2-1; cdr3_nt: TGTGCCAGCAGCCCCTGGGCGGGGAGCTCCTACAATGAGCAGTTCTTC; cdr3_aa: CASSPWAGSSYNEQFF
v_call: TRBV7-2; cdr3_length: 14; d_call: TRBD1; clone_size: few; j_call: TRBJ1-6; cdr3_nt: TGTGCCAGCAGCCAGTACAGGGGGAATTCACCCCTCCACTTT; cdr3_aa: CASSQYRGNSPLHF
v_call: TRBV20-1; cdr3_length: 13; d_call: TRBD2; clone_size: many; j_call: TRBJ2-7; cdr3_nt: TGCAGTGCTAGGGGGACTAGCGGTTACGAGCAGTACTTC; cdr3_aa: CSARGTSGYEQYF
v_call: TRBV6-1; cdr3_length: 15; d_call: TRBD1; clone_size: many; j_call: TRBJ1-1; cdr3_nt: TGTGCCAGCAGTGGGACAGGCGGGATGAACACTGAAGCTTTCTTT; cdr3_aa: CASSGTGGMNTEAFF
v_call: TRBV3-1; cdr3_length: 12; d_call: .; clone_size: many; j_call: TRBJ2-7; cdr3_nt: TGTGCCAGCAGCCAAAACTACTACGAGCAGTACTTC; cdr3_aa: CASSQNYYEQYF
v_call: TRBV24-1; cdr3_length: 13; d_call: .; clone_size: few; j_call: TRBJ1-5; cdr3_nt: TGTGCCACCCCTCAGGACAGCAATCAGCCCCAGCATTTT; cdr3_aa: CATPQDSNQPQHF
v_call: TRBV27; cdr3_length: 14; d_call: TRBD1; clone_size: few; j_call: TRBJ1-2; cdr3_nt: TGTGCCAGCGGACAAGGACAGGGTATCCTCGGCTACACCTTC; cdr3_aa: CASGQGQGILGYTF
v_call: TRBV7-9; cdr3_length: 13; d_call: .; clone_size: few; j_call: TRBJ2-7; cdr3_nt: TGTGCCAGCAGCGACACCCCCAGGCACGAGCAGTACTTC; cdr3_aa: CASSDTPRHEQYF
v_call: TRBV7-9; cdr3_length: 12; d_call: .; clone_size: many; j_call: TRBJ2-7; cdr3_nt: TGTGCCAGTGGGGACCTGTCCTACGAGCAGTACTTC; cdr3_aa: CASGDLSYEQYF
v_call: TRBV18; cdr3_length: 14; d_call: .; clone_size: few; j_call: TRBJ1-1; cdr3_nt: TGTGCCAGCTCACCAGATGGGGGCCAGATTGAAGCTTTCTTT; cdr3_aa: CASSPDGGQIEAFF
v_call: TRBV10-3; cdr3_length: 13; d_call: TRBD1; clone_size: .; j_call: TRBJ2-2; cdr3_nt: TGTGCCATCAGTGGAGGGGGCCCCGGGGAGCTGTTTTTT; cdr3_aa: CAISGGGPGELFF
v_call: TRBV6-2/TRBV6-3; cdr3_length: 14; d_call: .; clone_size: few; j_call: TRBJ1-4; cdr3_nt: TGTGCCACTCGAGTAGGGGGGGCTGGTGAAAAACTGTTTTTT; cdr3_aa: CATRVGGAGEKLFF
v_call: TRBV18; cdr3_length: 15; d_call: .; clone_size: .; j_call: TRBJ1-5; cdr3_nt: TGTGCCAGCTCACCACCGGCTAGGGCGGATCAGCCCCAGCATTTT; cdr3_aa: CASSPPARADQPQHF
v_call: TRBV28; cdr3_length: 15; d_call: TRBD2; clone_size: .; j_call: TRBJ2-7; cdr3_nt: TGTGCCAGCAGCGATGGACTAGCGGCACCTCTCGAGCAGTACTTC; cdr3_aa: CASSDGLAAPLEQYF
v_call: TRBV4-1; cdr3_length: 15; d_call: .; clone_size: few; j_call: TRBJ2-7; cdr3_nt: TGCGCCAGCAGCCTGATCCGGGACACCACCTACGAGCAGTACTTC; cdr3_aa: CASSLIRDTTYEQYF
v_call: TRBV12-3/TRBV12-4; cdr3_length: 18; d_call: TRBD2; clone_size: .; j_call: TRBJ2-5; cdr3_nt: TGTGCCAGCAGCCCTAAAGCTCCTAGCGGCGGAAACCAAGAGACCCAGTACTTC; cdr3_aa: CASSPKAPSGGNQETQYF
v_call: TRBV3-1; cdr3_length: 15; d_call: TRBD1; clone_size: few; j_call: TRBJ1-2; cdr3_nt: TGTGCCAGCAGCCAAGATTCGACAGGGGGGTATGGCTACACCTTC; cdr3_aa: CASSQDSTGGYGYTF
v_call: TRBV5-1; cdr3_length: 13; d_call: .; clone_size: .; j_call: TRBJ1-6; cdr3_nt: TGCGCCAGCAGCTTGTCACAGGGTTCACCCCTCCACTTT; cdr3_aa: CASSLSQGSPLHF
v_call: TRBV5-1; cdr3_length: 15; d_call: TRBD2; clone_size: .; j_call: TRBJ2-1; cdr3_nt: TGCGCCAGCAGCTTTAGCGGGAAACCCAACAATGAGCAGTTCTTC; cdr3_aa: CASSFSGKPNNEQFF
v_call: TRBV20-1; cdr3_length: 14; d_call: .; clone_size: few; j_call: TRBJ2-1; cdr3_nt: TGCAGCGGAGGGGGGGGGGCGCCCTACAATGAGCAGTTCTTC; cdr3_aa: CSGGGGAPYNEQFF
v_call: TRBV15; cdr3_length: 16; d_call: TRBD1; clone_size: .; j_call: TRBJ2-1; cdr3_nt: TGTGCCACCAGCAGAGGGACAGGGGACTACAACAATGAGCAGTTCTTC; cdr3_aa: CATSRGTGDYNNEQFF
v_call: TRBV18; cdr3_length: 15; d_call: .; clone_size: few; j_call: TRBJ1-2; cdr3_nt: TGTGCCAGCTCCATAACCCCCCCGGCTGACTATGGCTACACCTTC; cdr3_aa: CASSITPPADYGYTF
v_call: TRBV6-1; cdr3_length: 14; d_call: TRBD2; clone_size: .; j_call: TRBJ2-5; cdr3_nt: TGTGCCAGCAGCGGACTAGCGGGGGGAGAGACCCAGTACTTC; cdr3_aa: CASSGLAGGETQYF
v_call: TRBV29-1; cdr3_length: 12; d_call: .; clone_size: many; j_call: TRBJ2-7; cdr3_nt: TGCAGCGTAACCTTCGGGGCGTACGAGCAGTACTTC; cdr3_aa: CSVTFGAYEQYF
v_call: TRBV27; cdr3_length: 14; d_call: .; clone_size: many; j_call: TRBJ1-2; cdr3_nt: TGTGCCAGCACCTCTTTCCAGGGTAATTATGGCTACACCTTC; cdr3_aa: CASTSFQGNYGYTF
v_call: TRBV20-1; cdr3_length: 11; d_call: .; clone_size: .; j_call: TRBJ2-5; cdr3_nt: TGCAGTGCTTATTTGAGGGAGACCCAGTACTTC; cdr3_aa: CSAYLRETQYF